These 9 T cell receptor beta chains were sequenced from one sample in a study of blood T cell repertoires in COVID-19. Using immunoSEQ multiplex PCR, the repertoire was profiled, and TCRdb retains in-frame clones only, with some absent. This table has about 33,000 clones, 85% appearing once. Specimen: peripheral blood. These receptors all stem from a man in his 60s with active COVID-19.

This clone occurred a few times. The chain couples TRBV5-1 to TRBJ2-7; 9 bases match TRBD2. The V gene's germline CDR1 is SGHRS and CDR2 YFSETQ. V lost 0 bases to trimming and J lost 2 bases; unmatched junction nucleotides: 9. The CDR3 length is 17 residues. CDR3 sequence (DNA): TGCGCCAGCAGCTTGGGTGCGGGAGGGCCCCCTCCCTACGAGCAGTACGTC. Residues: CASSLGAGGPPPYEQYV.

The chain is built from TRBV11-3 and TRBJ2-5; 7 bases are shared with TRBD2. The CDR3 is 16 residues long. Germline values: CDR1 SGHNT, CDR2 YENEEA. J lost 2 bases, V lost 5 bases, and 11 bases had no gene match. The DNA for the CDR3 is TGTGCCAGCAGCCCCCTCTTGCGGGAGAAGCAAGAGACCCAGTACTTC. Residues: CASSPLLREKQETQYF.

V and J are TRBV11-2 and TRBJ2-4; possibly TRBD1 for D (6 bases). Deletions cut 5 bases from V and 2 bases from J, with 16 bases between. CDR1 is SGHAT, CDR2 FQNNGV, per germline. The CDR3 loop spans 16 amino acids. Here the CDR3 reads CASSLNRVGTKNIQYF. The CDR3 bases are TGTGCCAGCAGCCTAAACAGGGTCGGGACCAAAAACATTCAGTACTTC. The variable domain in full, with the rest retrieved from reference TRBV11-2 and TRBJ2-4, is EAGVAQSPRYKIIEKRQSVAFWCNPISGHATLYWYQQILGQGPKLLIQFQNNGVVDDSQLPKDRFSAERLKGVDSTLKIQPAKLEDSAVYLCASSLNRVGTKNIQYFGAGTRLSVL.

The rearrangement uses TRBV7-9 and TRBJ2-1, with 11 bases aligning to TRBD2. CDR3 length equals 18 residues. V gave up 5 bases and J gave up 4 bases; unmatched junction bases: 13. Germline values: CDR1 SEHNR, CDR2 FQNEAQ (reference sequence). The CDR3 region is CASSPYPTGTSGYNEQFF. The CDR3 DNA follows: TGTGCCAGCAGCCCTTATCCAACCGGGACTAGCGGTTACAATGAGCAGTTCTTC. The variable domain in full, with the rest retrieved from reference TRBV7-9 and TRBJ2-1, is DTGVSQNPRHKITKRGQNVTFRCDPISEHNRLYWYRQTLGQGPEFLTYFQNEAQLEKSRLLSDRFSAERPKGSFSTLEIQRTEQGDSAMYLCASSPYPTGTSGYNEQFFGPGTRLTVL.

This chain uses TRBV11-2 with TRBJ1-1; 10 nucleotides line up with TRBD1. V dropped 7 bases and J dropped 4; count of bases not matched to a gene: 9. The length of the CDR3 is 15 residues. Germline V gene data show CDR1 as SGHAT and CDR2 as FQNNGV. CDR3 DNA sequence: TGTGCCAGCACCCTCAAGACAGGGGGCGGCACTGAAGCTTTCTTT. Amino acid sequence: CASTLKTGGGTEAFF.

The rearrangement uses TRBV4-1 and TRBJ2-7; 10 nucleotides line up with TRBD2. V was pared by 3 bases and J by 6 bases, with 5 bases of the junction left unmatched. The CDR3 length is 14 residues. The V gene's germline CDR1 is MGHRA and CDR2 YSYEKL. As DNA, the CDR3 is TGCGCCAGCAGCCACACTAGCGGGAACTTCGAGCAGTACGTC. The encoded protein is CASSHTSGNFEQYV.

This clone was recorded a few times. V usage is TRBV5-5 and J usage is TRBJ2-7; possible D gene TRBD2, 5 bases. The CDR3 contains 13 residues. V lost 3 bases, J lost 5 bases, and 12 bases lay in between. Germline V CDR1 and CDR2: SGHKS, YYEKEE (reference sequence). The CDR3 DNA is TGTGCCAGCAGCTGGGGTCTCGGGAACGAGCAGTACGTC. The encoded protein is CASSWGLGNEQYV.

V is TRBV20-1 and J is TRBJ2-1, with TRBD2 matching over 7 bases. Germline V gene lookup returns CDR1 DFQATT and CDR2 SNEGSKA (reference sequence). Trimming at V came to 3 bases and at J to 3 bases, leaving 5 bases not matched to a gene. CDR3 length: 14 amino acids. This CDR3 is CSASGLADYNEQFF. The CDR3 DNA reads as TGCAGTGCTAGTGGCCTAGCGGACTACAATGAGCAGTTCTTC.

CDR3 sequence (DNA): TGCGCCAGCAATCCGGCAGCGGGGAGCACAGATACGCAGTATTTT. Translating gives CASNPAAGSTDTQYF. The chain employs TRBV5-1 and TRBJ2-3; 7 nucleotides align to TRBD2. Losses at the gene ends were 6 bases for V and 0 bases for J; bases not matched to a gene: 7. CDR1 and CDR2 from the germline V gene are SGHRS and YFSETQ. The CDR3 sequence is 15 residues long.